The source of this T cell receptor (beta chain) is a study of T-cell memory formation after mild COVID-19. Study-level background: Clustering of TCRs was largely donor specific.

This clonotype showed up many times. Its specificity is not known. Findings and caveats of the study: Clones contracting across day 15 to 85 had a balanced CD4/CD8 profile; later expanding clones leaned CD4+.

This CDR3 comprises 16 residues. Trimming shortened V by 0 bases and J by 3 bases, and 16 bases separated the two germline ends. The germline CDR1 and CDR2 sequences are DFQATT and SNEGSKA (reference sequence). Using constant-segment primers, 5'RACE produced TCR alpha and TCR beta cDNA libraries carrying sample barcodes and UMIs. Each CDR3 protein is one row after TCRdb ran MiXCR on the 5' RACE reads. The table lists around 100,000 distinct CDR3 sequences, around 10% of them singletons. This TCR came from a man between 18 and 29 years old who had mild COVID-19 (a few samples of this study predate the infection). Cell type and time point are not known. The chain uses TRBV20-1 and TRBJ2-3, with D possibly TRBD2 on 5 matching bases. Material: PBMCs or a T cell subset sorted from them (not recorded which). CDR3 DNA sequence: TGCAGTGCTAGAGATTGGGCTAGCTTTCTGACAGATACGCAGTATTTT. This translates into CSARDWASFLTDTQYF.